This T cell receptor (beta chain) originates from a study of low-dose radiotherapy and immunotherapy resistance in tumors. This CDR3 comprises 13 residues. Trimming shortened V by 4 bases and J by 1 base, and 6 bases separated the two germline ends. CDR1 is MNHNY and CDR2 is SVGAGI in the germline V gene (reference sequence). A few counts support this clonotype. TRAV- and TRBV-specific primers, spanning alpha and beta chains, primed first-strand cDNA. The authors amplified TCRs for about 20 PCR cycles with a constant-region primer and a V-primer adapter. TCRdb independently ran MiXCR on the reads; one entry per CDR3 protein. The data contain around 18,000 distinct CDR3 sequences, approximately 79% of them singletons.

The receptor's source is a human donor with advanced metastatic prostate, ovarian, gallbladder or colorectal cancer (not recorded which). This table probably holds off-target reads from a library built for another chain. The V and J genes are TRBV6-6 and TRBJ2-3; D is unclear. CDR3 loop: CASSLTGTDTQYF. CDR3 sequence (DNA): TGTGCCAGCAGTTTAACCGGCACAGATACGCAGTATTTT.